A single sample gave rise to the 31 T cell receptor beta chains below, sequenced in a study. TCRdb independently ran MiXCR on the 5' RACE reads; one entry per CDR3 protein. The table has 50,000 to 65,000 distinct CDR3 sequences, around 28% seen once. The sequenced sample consisted of tumor-infiltrating memory CD4+ T cells sorted from the breast tumor. Subset specified: memory CD4+ T cells, CD4+CD45RO+CD25-. The receptors originated from a female donor with breast cancer.

This clonotype was seen more than once but under ten times. This chain uses TRBV7-2 with TRBJ1-6; D not certain. The V gene's germline CDR1 is SGHTA and CDR2 FQGNSA. The CDR3 has 16 residues. Trimming removed 3 bases at V and 3 bases at J, with 12 bases between. The DNA of the CDR3 is TGTGCCAGCAGCTTCGTGGGTCGGGGCTATAATTCACCCCTCCACTTT. It specifies CASSFVGRGYNSPLHF.

On this clonotype itself: The CDR3 does not close with the conserved phenylalanine or tryptophan, likely indicating a read error. The chain combines TRBV5-1 with TRBJ1-1; tentatively, D is TRBD1 (5 bases). Germline V gene lookup returns CDR1 SGHRS and CDR2 YFSETQ. V was cut by 4 bases and J by 5 bases, with 15 bases left in between. CDR3 length: 14 amino acids. CDR3 in DNA: TGCGCCAGCAGCCCCCGGGGGAGTGGAACTGAAGCTTTCTGT. Translated: CASSPRGSGTEAFC.

This clonotype was counted a few times. This chain connects TRBV5-1 to TRBJ1-6; no definite D call. V was clipped by 4 bases and J by 7 bases, with 15 bases between them. The length of the CDR3 is 15 residues. Germline values: CDR1 SGHRS, CDR2 YFSETQ. The CDR3 loop reads CASSAGQAGNSPLHF. CDR3 DNA: TGCGCCAGCAGCGCCGGCCAGGCCGGGAATTCACCCCTCCACTTT.

The J gene is TRBJ2-5, the V gene TRBV29-1, with D perhaps TRBD1 (6 bases). Germline assignment: CDR1 SQVTM and CDR2 ANQGSEA. Trimming removed 3 bases from V and 6 bases from J, with 11 bases in between. This CDR3 contains 12 residues. The DNA of the CDR3 is TGCAGCGTTGAGTCCAGGGGAAAGACCCAGTACTTC. Protein product: CSVESRGKTQYF.

The rearrangement links TRBV29-1 to TRBJ1-2; TRBD1 might be the D (5 bases). From germline, CDR1 is SQVTM and CDR2 ANQGSEA. Trimming removed 3 bases at V and 7 bases at J, with 15 bases between. There are 13 residues in the CDR3. The DNA of the CDR3 is TGCAGCGTTGACCACAGGTGTGGAGGTGGCTACACCTTC. The encoded protein is CSVDHRCGGGYTF.

A few counts support this clonotype. The V gene is TRBV29-1, the J gene TRBJ2-1; 11 bases agree with TRBD2. CDR3 size: 13 residues. The V segment lost 5 bases and the J segment 9 bases; nucleotides outside the gene matches: 6. Germline V CDR1 and CDR2: SQVTM, ANQGSEA. The CDR3 DNA is TGCAGCGTTCATAGCGGGAGGGCCACTGAGCAGTTCTTC. It translates to CSVHSGRATEQFF.

V and J are TRBV20-1 and TRBJ1-1; 7 bases fit TRBD1. There are 11 residues in the CDR3. Germline trimming cut 6 bases from V and 9 bases from J; bases unmatched to any gene: 7. Germline assignment: CDR1 DFQATT and CDR2 SNEGSKA (reference sequence). The CDR3 DNA reads as TGCAGTGCCCTGGGACAGAGCCAAGCTTTCTTT. Translated, it gives CSALGQSQAFF.

This clonotype was counted a few times. The rearrangement links TRBV12-3 or TRBV12-4 to TRBJ1-6; TRBD1 might be the D (6 bases). Trimming left V 3 bases short and J 0 bases short, with 6 bases between. The CDR3 sequence is 15 residues long. The CDR3 nucleotides read TGTGCCAGCAGTTTGGGACACTCCTATAATTCACCCCTCCACTTT. This sequence encodes CASSLGHSYNSPLHF.

This clonotype was seen only a few times. The chain uses TRBV28 and TRBJ2-3, with D perhaps given as TRBD1 or TRBD2 (6 bases each). Germline V gene lookup returns CDR1 MDHEN and CDR2 SYDVKM. V lost 7 bases to trimming and J lost 14 bases, with 16 bases between them. This CDR3 contains 11 residues. CDR3 loop: CASTGARARYF. The DNA for the CDR3 is TGTGCCAGCACGGGGGCCAGGGCCCGGTATTTT. The full variable domain, its missing parts supplied by reference TRBV28 and TRBJ2-3, is DVKVTQSSRYLVKRTGEKVFLECVQDMDHENMFWYRQDPGLGLRLIYFSYDVKMKEKGDIPEGYSVSREKKERFSLILESASTNQTSMYLCASTGARARYFGPGTRLTVL.

The chain combines TRBV24-1 with TRBJ1-5, with D possibly TRBD1 on 5 matching bases. This CDR3 has 12 amino acids. Germline V gene sequence: CDR1 KGHDR, CDR2 SFDVKD. The V end was cut by 9 bases, the J end by 4 bases, with 9 bases between. The CDR3 here is CATSGINQPQHF. CDR3 bases: TGTGCCACCTCAGGGATAAATCAGCCCCAGCATTTT.

V gene TRBV7-2 combines with J gene TRBJ1-4; maybe TRBD1 (5 bases). Between the trimmed V and J ends, which lost 2 bases and 4 bases, there was a span of 17 bases. Germline-derived CDR1 and CDR2 are SGHTA and FQGNSA. The CDR3 loop spans 17 amino acids. Here the CDR3 DNA reads TGTGCCAGCAGCTTAATCCCCTCAGGGAGCTATAATGAAAAACTGTTTTTT. Translated: CASSLIPSGSYNEKLFF.

This chain links TRBV5-1 with TRBJ2-3; D call uncertain. This CDR3 contains 14 residues. CDR1 is SGHRS, CDR2 YFSETQ, per germline. Trimming left V 4 bases short and J 1 base short, with 10 bases between. The CDR3 bases are TGCGCCAGCAGCGAAGCGTGGGGCACAGATACGCAGTATTTT. Protein sequence: CASSEAWGTDTQYF.

This clonotype was seen only a few times. The chain links TRBV11-2 to TRBJ1-6, with no clear D. Germline-derived CDR1 and CDR2 are SGHAT and FQNNGV. Between the trimmed V and J ends, which lost 1 base and 8 bases, there was a span of 12 bases. The CDR3 is made up of 15 amino acids. The CDR3 loop is CASSLVLGGDSPLHF. In DNA, the CDR3 is TGTGCCAGCAGCTTAGTTCTTGGCGGAGATTCACCCCTCCACTTT.

CDR3 sequence: CASSWRVNMGANVLTF. The DNA for the CDR3 is TGTGCCAGCAGTTGGAGGGTTAATATGGGGGCCAACGTCCTGACTTTC. The chain links TRBV27 to TRBJ2-6; a weak D match, TRBD2 (6 bases). Between the trimmed V and J ends, which lost 4 bases and 4 bases, there was a span of 14 bases. This CDR3 region has 16 residues. Germline V lookup: CDR1 MNHEY, CDR2 SMNVEV (reference sequence).

The genes are TRBV20-1 and TRBJ2-3; no clear D. Germline V lookup: CDR1 DFQATT, CDR2 SNEGSKA (reference sequence). V was trimmed by 5 bases and J by 5 bases, leaving 17 bases between them. The CDR3 length is 14 residues. CDR3 protein: CSAAGDSFRDTQYF. CDR3 DNA sequence: TGCAGTGCTGCCGGAGACTCCTTCCGAGATACGCAGTATTTT.

The V gene is TRBV5-1, the J gene TRBJ2-7, with 9 bases fitting TRBD1. Germline assignment: CDR1 SGHRS and CDR2 YFSETQ. The CDR3 length is 14 residues. The V segment lost 2 bases and the J segment 2 bases; nucleotides outside the gene matches: 2. The CDR3 protein is CASSLQGAPYEQYF. The DNA of the CDR3 is TGCGCCAGCAGCTTACAGGGGGCCCCCTACGAGCAGTACTTC.

This clonotype has more than one count but fewer than ten. V usage is TRBV6-5 and J usage is TRBJ1-3; the D gene is possibly TRBD1 (6 bases). Looked up from germline, CDR1 is MNHEY and CDR2 is SVGAGI. Trimming shortened V by 7 bases and J by 2 bases, and 9 bases separated the two germline ends. This CDR3 contains 13 residues. CDR3 loop: CASTGVTGNTIYF. CDR3 coding DNA: TGTGCCAGCACAGGGGTAACTGGAAACACCATATATTTT.

As regards this clonotype: This CDR3 is missing its conserved last phenylalanine or tryptophan, likely due to a read error. J is TRBJ2-1 and V is TRBV5-4; perhaps TRBD2 as D (6 bases). The length of the CDR3 is 14 residues. V was cut by 1 base and J by 6 bases, with 11 bases left in between. The germline CDR1 and CDR2 sequences are SGHNT and YYREEE (reference sequence). The DNA of the CDR3 is TGTGCCAGCAGCTTGCAGGGTAGCGGCAATGAGCAGTTCTGC. Encoded protein: CASSLQGSGNEQFC.

In this sample, this clonotype turned up a few times. The chain employs TRBV5-6 and TRBJ1-2; no firm D call. Germline-derived CDR1 and CDR2 are SGHDT and YYEEEE. The CDR3 length is 12 residues. Trimming shortened V by 4 bases and J by 3 bases, and 7 bases separated the two germline ends. CDR3 in DNA: TGTGCCAGCAGCCGAAGGCACTATGGCTACACCTTC. Its protein product is CASSRRHYGYTF.

The J gene is TRBJ1-2, the V gene TRBV7-2, with D tentatively TRBD1 (5 bases). The CDR3 covers 13 residues. V lost 4 bases, J lost 3 bases, and 9 bases lay in between. From germline, CDR1 is SGHTA and CDR2 FQGNSA. CDR3 bases: TGTGCCAGCAGCTCAGGGCCAGACTATGGCTACACCTTC. Translated: CASSSGPDYGYTF.

Only a few counts were recorded for this clonotype. The chain couples TRBV7-2 to TRBJ2-2; 9 positions agree with TRBD1. The CDR3 is made up of 15 amino acids. The germline V gene has CDR1 SGHTA and CDR2 FQGNSA. With 5 bases clipped from V and 6 bases from J, the junction kept 7 bases outside the gene matches. In DNA, the CDR3 is TGTGCCAGCAGCCCGGGACAGGGTTCATCCGGGGAGCTGTTTTTT. Protein sequence: CASSPGQGSSGELFF.

This clonotype was counted many times. The genes are TRBV7-9 and TRBJ2-5; 8 bases agree with TRBD1. Germline V CDR1 and CDR2: SEHNR, FQNEAQ (reference sequence). V shed 5 bases, J shed 2 bases, and the junction held 4 bases outside the gene matches. The CDR3 sequence is 14 residues long. The CDR3 bases are TGTGCCAGCAGCCCGGGACAGGTGCAAGAGACCCAGTACTTC. Translated: CASSPGQVQETQYF.

The chain has TRBV7-2 and TRBJ2-1; TRBD2 aligns across 8 bases. V trimming: 8 bases; J trimming: 6 bases; junction bases outside the gene matches: 15. CDR1 is SGHTA, CDR2 FQGNSA, per germline. The CDR3 has 16 amino acids. The CDR3 region is CASRPGASGSFNEQFF. CDR3 DNA sequence: TGTGCCAGCCGCCCAGGGGCTAGCGGGTCTTTCAATGAGCAGTTCTTC.

The chain combines TRBV5-1 with TRBJ1-1, with D hard to call. CDR1 is SGHRS, CDR2 YFSETQ, per germline. The CDR3 totals 15 residues. V lost 0 bases, J lost 0 bases, and 9 bases lay in between. For the CDR3, the DNA is TGCGCCAGCAGCTTGGCCGGCCAGCTGAACACTGAAGCTTTCTTT. Its protein is CASSLAGQLNTEAFF.

CDR3 in amino acids: CASSQVSQGVEPQHF. CDR3 in DNA: TGCGCCAGCAGCCAAGTATCACAGGGGGTTGAGCCCCAGCATTTT. The chain recombines TRBV4-1 with TRBJ1-5, with TRBD1 identical over 8 bases. CDR1 and CDR2 (germline): MGHRA, YSYEKL. V lost 1 base and J lost 8; bases outside the gene matches: 7. This CDR3 is 15 amino acids long.

This clonotype was observed a few times. The rearrangement uses TRBV5-5 and TRBJ2-3, with no clear D. Germline loops: CDR1 SGHKS, CDR2 YYEKEE (reference sequence). CDR3 size: 16 residues. Trimming took 1 base from V and 4 from J, leaving 16 bases between them. Here the CDR3 reads CASSLRWVAISDTQYF. The CDR3 DNA is TGTGCCAGCAGCTTGCGGTGGGTAGCCATCTCAGATACGCAGTATTTT.

This clonotype has at least ten counts. The rearrangement joins TRBV6-5 to TRBJ2-5, with D maybe TRBD1 (5 bases). This CDR3 is built from 15 residues. Germline V gene sequence: CDR1 MNHEY, CDR2 SVGAGI. V was pared by 6 bases and J by 0 bases, with 14 bases between. CDR3 coding DNA: TGTGCCAGCAGGTCGACCCCGGACAACCAAGAGACCCAGTACTTC. It codes for CASRSTPDNQETQYF.

This clonotype was seen just once. J is TRBJ2-7 and V is TRBV20-1; D uncertain. This CDR3 comprises 12 residues. The V and J ends lost 3 bases and 7 bases respectively, with 13 bases between them. From germline, CDR1 is DFQATT and CDR2 SNEGSKA (reference sequence). The CDR3 DNA sequence: TGCAGTGCTAGTGAGGTAGGGCGTGAGCAGTACTTC. Protein sequence: CSASEVGREQYF.

This clonotype was counted between two and nine times. The V call is TRBV20-1, the J call TRBJ2-3; TRBD2 matches 9 bases. CDR3 length: 14 residues. Germline V gives CDR1 DFQATT, CDR2 SNEGSKA (reference sequence). The J segment lost 5 bases and the V segment lost 3 bases, leaving 6 bases of the junction unmatched. CDR3 sequence reads: CSASRLAGRDTQYF. The CDR3 nucleotides read TGCAGTGCTAGTAGGCTAGCGGGACGAGATACGCAGTATTTT.

The chain carries TRBV7-9 and TRBJ1-2, with 9 nucleotides matching TRBD1. The V segment lost 5 bases and the J segment 7 bases; nucleotides outside the gene matches: 8. The germline CDR1 and CDR2 sequences are SEHNR and FQNEAQ (reference sequence). CDR3 size: 14 residues. This CDR3 reads CASSPGDRAGGYTF. CDR3 DNA: TGTGCCAGCAGCCCTGGGGACAGGGCAGGTGGCTACACCTTC.

This clonotype was observed a handful of times. The chain uses TRBV20-1 and TRBJ2-4, with D possibly TRBD2 on 5 matching bases. The length of the CDR3 is 15 residues. Germline V gives CDR1 DFQATT, CDR2 SNEGSKA (reference sequence). V was cut by 4 bases and J by 0 bases, with 13 bases left in between. CDR3 residues: CSATGLSLAKNIQYF. Written as DNA, the CDR3 is TGCAGTGCTACTGGACTTTCTTTAGCCAAAAACATTCAGTACTTC.